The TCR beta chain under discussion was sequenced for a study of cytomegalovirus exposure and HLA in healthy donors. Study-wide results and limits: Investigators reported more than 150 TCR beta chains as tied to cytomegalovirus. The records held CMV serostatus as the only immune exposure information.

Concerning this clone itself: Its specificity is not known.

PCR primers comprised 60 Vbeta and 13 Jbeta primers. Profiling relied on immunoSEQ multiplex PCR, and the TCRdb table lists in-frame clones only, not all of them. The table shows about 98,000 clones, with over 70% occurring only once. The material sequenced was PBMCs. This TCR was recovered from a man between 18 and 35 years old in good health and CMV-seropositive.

CDR3: CASSRQGPDTQYF. The CDR3 nucleotides read TGTGCCAGCAGCAGGCAGGGTCCAGATACGCAGTATTTT. The V gene is TRBV27, the J gene TRBJ2-3; the D gene is possibly TRBD1 (5 bases). V was trimmed by 6 bases and J by 4 bases, leaving 11 bases between them. CDR1 and CDR2 from the germline V gene are MNHEY and SMNVEV (reference sequence). The CDR3 extends over 13 amino acids.